This TCR beta chain was identified in a study of spatial heterogeneity in lung cancer. General study findings and limits: For expanded intratumoral alpha and beta TCRs, counts tracked tumor mutation counts.

The time point here: sample taken at primary tumor resection. This CDR3 is 16 amino acids long. J gave up 6 bases and V 3 bases, and 8 bases lay outside the gene matches. CDR1 is SGDLS, CDR2 YYNGEE, per germline. This clonotype was detected ten times or more. Its antigen remains unidentified. TCRdb itself ran the 5' RACE reads through MiXCR, one entry per CDR3 protein. The repertoire has 8,000 to 10,000 distinct CDR3 sequences, nearly 6.5% of them found once; the top ten carry 9.5% to 13%. The sequencing here drew on lung tumor tissue, taken at surgery. The source of this sequence is a male donor with early-stage non-small cell lung cancer. The V call is TRBV9, the J call TRBJ2-3, with TRBD2 identical over 12 bases. CDR3 coding DNA: TGTGCCAGCAGCGCCACCACTAGCGGGAGGTCGGATACGCAGTATTTT. Protein product: CASSATTSGRSDTQYF.